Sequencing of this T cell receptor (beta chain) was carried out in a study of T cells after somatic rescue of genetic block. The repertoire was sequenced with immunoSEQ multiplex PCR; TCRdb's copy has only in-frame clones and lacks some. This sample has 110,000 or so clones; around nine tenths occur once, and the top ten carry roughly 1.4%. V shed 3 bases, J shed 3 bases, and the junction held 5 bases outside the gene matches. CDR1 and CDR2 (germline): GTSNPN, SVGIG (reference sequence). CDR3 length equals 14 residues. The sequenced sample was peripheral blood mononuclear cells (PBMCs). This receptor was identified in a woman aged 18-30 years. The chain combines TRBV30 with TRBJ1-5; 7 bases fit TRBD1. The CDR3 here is CAWSSTGINQPQHF. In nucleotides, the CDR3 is TGTGCCTGGAGCTCGACAGGGATCAATCAGCCCCAGCATTTT.